The 19 T cell receptor beta chains presented below share a single source sample, sequenced in a study of cytomegalovirus exposure and HLA in healthy donors. Primers included in the PCR were 60 Vbeta and 13 Jbeta primers. Clones were read by immunoSEQ multiplex PCR, and TCRdb kept only the in-frame ones, dropping some. The data show 250,000 to 300,000 clones, with nearly 95% seen just once and 1.5% to 2% held by the top ten. The sequenced sample was PBMCs. All receptors derive from a girl aged 2-10 years in good health and CMV-seronegative.

This chain uses TRBV13 with TRBJ2-3; TRBD2 matches 9 bases. CDR1 is PRHDT and CDR2 is FYEKMQ in the germline V gene (reference sequence). The length of the CDR3 is 16 residues. Trimming removed 0 bases from V and 4 bases from J; junction bases left unmatched: 5. CDR3 sequence reads: CASSLGAGGQADTQYF. CDR3 coding DNA: TGTGCCAGCAGCTTAGGGGCGGGAGGGCAAGCAGATACGCAGTATTTT.

J is TRBJ2-1 and V is TRBV29-1; 8 bases align to TRBD1. With 1 base clipped from V and 3 bases from J, the junction kept 14 bases outside the gene matches. From germline, CDR1 is SQVTM and CDR2 ANQGSEA. CDR3 length: 18 residues. CDR3 sequence: CSVEGLRTGTGIYNEQFF. The DNA of the CDR3 is TGCAGCGTTGAAGGACTCCGCACCGGGACAGGTATCTACAATGAGCAGTTCTTC.

The chain links TRBV30 to TRBJ1-1; no definite D call. CDR3 size: 13 residues. From germline, CDR1 is GTSNPN and CDR2 SVGIG (reference sequence). Trimming removed 7 bases from V and 4 bases from J, with 16 bases in between. The CDR3 is CASILAGSTEAFF. The CDR3 DNA is TGTGCCTCTATTCTCGCGGGGAGCACTGAAGCTTTCTTT.

This sequence joins TRBV7-9 and TRBJ2-1; tentative D call: TRBD2 (6 bases). The V gene lost 2 bases and the J gene lost 6 bases, with 14 bases spanning the gap. CDR1 is SEHNR and CDR2 is FQNEAQ in the germline V gene (reference sequence). This CDR3 is 15 amino acids long. CDR3 loop: CASSLYGGTGNEQFF. The DNA for the CDR3 is TGTGCCAGCAGCTTATACGGCGGGACGGGCAATGAGCAGTTCTTC.

The DNA of the CDR3 is TGCGCCAGCAGCCAGCCCTCATGGTCGGTATACAATGAGCAGTTCTTC. This sequence encodes CASSQPSWSVYNEQFF. The V gene is TRBV4-1, the J gene TRBJ2-1; D unclear. Germline V gene sequence: CDR1 MGHRA, CDR2 YSYEKL. There are 16 residues in the CDR3. V was cut by 3 bases and J by 4 bases, with 16 bases left in between.

The chain carries TRBV4-1 and TRBJ2-7; TRBD2 is a possible D gene (6 bases). The germline V gene has CDR1 MGHRA and CDR2 YSYEKL. The CDR3 has 14 residues. V lost 3 bases and J lost 7, with 16 bases in between. The CDR3 sequence is CASSQSAGGGEQYF. The CDR3 nucleotides are TGCGCCAGCAGCCAGTCTGCCGGGGGTGGTGAGCAGTACTTC.

The V and J genes are TRBV11-2 and TRBJ1-2; D is possibly TRBD1 (5 bases). Germline V gene data show CDR1 as SGHAT and CDR2 as FQNNGV. V lost 1 base to trimming and J lost 7 bases, with 16 bases between them. CDR3 size: 15 residues. This CDR3 reads CASSLGVWGLGGYTF. In DNA, the CDR3 is TGTGCCAGCAGCTTAGGAGTGTGGGGCTTGGGTGGCTACACCTTC.

The chain links TRBV27 to TRBJ2-3, with 7 bases matching TRBD1. The V gene's germline CDR1 is MNHEY and CDR2 SMNVEV (reference sequence). The CDR3 length is 14 residues. V was clipped by 2 bases and J by 1 base; unmatched bases: 0. The CDR3 loop reads CASSLQGGTDTQYF. In DNA form, the CDR3 reads TGTGCCAGCAGTTTACAGGGGGGCACAGATACGCAGTATTTT.

The chain carries TRBV14 and TRBJ2-7; 11 bases are shared with TRBD2. CDR1 SGHDN and CDR2 FVKESK come from the germline V gene. The length of the CDR3 is 17 residues. V was clipped by 4 bases and J by 1 base; unmatched bases: 9. CDR3 DNA: TGTGCCAGCAGCCGGGTCTTCGGGACTAGCGGATCCTACGAGCAGTACTTC. The encoded protein is CASSRVFGTSGSYEQYF.

V usage is TRBV7-2 and J usage is TRBJ1-4; 10 bases match TRBD1. Germline CDR1 SGHTA, CDR2 FQGNSA. V was clipped by 3 bases and J by 8 bases; unmatched bases: 6. This CDR3 has 15 residues. CDR3 coding DNA: TGTGCCAGCAGCTTTGGACAGGGGGGTCTCGAAAAACTGTTTTTT. Protein: CASSFGQGGLEKLFF.

The chain uses TRBV19 and TRBJ2-1; D is perhaps TRBD1 (6 bases). The CDR3 is 12 amino acids. Deletions cut 6 bases from V and 9 bases from J, with 12 bases between. CDR1 and CDR2 (germline): LNHDA, SQIVND (reference sequence). The CDR3 region has the DNA TGTGCCAGTAGGACAGGTTATGGTGAGCAGTTCTTC. Protein product: CASRTGYGEQFF.

The gene calls are TRBV28 and TRBJ2-1, with D perhaps TRBD2 (6 bases). Trimming pared 8 bases from V and 4 bases from J, leaving 18 bases between. The length of the CDR3 is 15 residues. Germline lookup yields CDR1 MDHEN and CDR2 SYDVKM. CDR3 sequence reads: CASLGLGLPYNEQFF. In nucleotides, the CDR3 is TGTGCCAGCCTAGGGTTGGGACTGCCTTACAATGAGCAGTTCTTC. The whole variable domain, filled in from reference TRBV28 and TRBJ2-1, reads DVKVTQSSRYLVKRTGEKVFLECVQDMDHENMFWYRQDPGLGLRLIYFSYDVKMKEKGDIPEGYSVSREKKERFSLILESASTNQTSMYLCASLGLGLPYNEQFFGPGTRLTVL.

This clone showed up just once. The chain employs TRBV7-9 and TRBJ2-7; 7 nucleotides align to TRBD2. The germline V gene encodes CDR1 SEHNR and CDR2 FQNEAQ (reference sequence). This CDR3 has 14 amino acids. V lost 4 bases, J lost 3 bases, and 6 bases stayed unmatched. The CDR3 protein is CASSSRTSGYEQYF. The CDR3, as DNA: TGTGCCAGCAGCTCACGGACTAGTGGCTACGAGCAGTACTTC.

The rearrangement links TRBV14 to TRBJ2-2; no clear D. Trimming took 0 bases from V and 6 from J, leaving 5 bases between them. The CDR3 runs to 13 residues. Germline V gives CDR1 SGHDN, CDR2 FVKESK. The CDR3 protein is CASSQDLAGELFF. CDR3 nucleotide sequence: TGTGCCAGCAGCCAAGATCTAGCCGGGGAGCTGTTTTTT.

The V gene is TRBV19, the J gene TRBJ1-1; D uncertain. V lost 3 bases to trimming and J lost 0 bases, with 8 bases between them. This CDR3 spans 14 amino acids. Per germline, CDR1 LNHDA and CDR2 SQIVND (reference sequence). The CDR3 spells CASSIIPMNTEAFF. CDR3 bases: TGTGCCAGTAGTATCATCCCAATGAACACTGAAGCTTTCTTT.

J is TRBJ2-5 and V is TRBV5-5; TRBD2 might be the D (5 bases). Germline assignment: CDR1 SGHKS and CDR2 YYEKEE (reference sequence). CDR3 length: 15 amino acids. Deletions cut 3 bases from V and 6 bases from J, with 18 bases between. The CDR3 is CASSSDRTRGKTQYF. DNA of the CDR3: TGTGCCAGCAGCTCTGACCGTACTAGAGGAAAGACCCAGTACTTC. Full variable domain (outside the CDR3, taken from reference TRBV5-5 and TRBJ2-5): DAGVTQSPTHLIKTRGQQVTLRCSPISGHKSVSWYQQVLGQGPQFIFQYYEKEERGRGNFPDRFSARQFPNYSSELNVNALLLGDSALYLCASSSDRTRGKTQYFGPGTRLLVL.

This chain uses TRBV28 with TRBJ1-4; maybe TRBD1 (5 bases). The germline V gene encodes CDR1 MDHEN and CDR2 SYDVKM. The CDR3 extends over 14 amino acids. Trimming shortened V by 8 bases and J by 4 bases, and 14 bases separated the two germline ends. CDR3 bases: TGTGCCAGCGGGTCCGGGGGAAATAATGAAAAACTGTTTTTT. Its translation: CASGSGGNNEKLFF.

This chain connects TRBV28 to TRBJ2-5; possible D gene TRBD2, 5 bases. Between the trimmed V and J ends, which lost 6 bases and 5 bases, there was a span of 19 bases. This CDR3 comprises 15 residues. CDR1 is MDHEN and CDR2 is SYDVKM in the germline V gene. In DNA form, the CDR3 reads TGTGCCAGCAGCTCCTCCGGACCTAGCAGGGAGACCCAGTACTTC. This translates into CASSSSGPSRETQYF.

This rearrangement joins TRBV7-9 to TRBJ2-7; the match to TRBD1 covers 9 bases. The germline gives CDR1 SEHNR, CDR2 FQNEAQ (reference sequence). The CDR3 spans 15 residues. V shed 5 bases, J shed 0 bases, and the junction held 5 bases outside the gene matches. This chain's CDR3 is CASSDRDRASYEQYF. The CDR3 DNA sequence: TGTGCCAGCAGCGACCGGGACAGGGCCTCCTACGAGCAGTACTTC.